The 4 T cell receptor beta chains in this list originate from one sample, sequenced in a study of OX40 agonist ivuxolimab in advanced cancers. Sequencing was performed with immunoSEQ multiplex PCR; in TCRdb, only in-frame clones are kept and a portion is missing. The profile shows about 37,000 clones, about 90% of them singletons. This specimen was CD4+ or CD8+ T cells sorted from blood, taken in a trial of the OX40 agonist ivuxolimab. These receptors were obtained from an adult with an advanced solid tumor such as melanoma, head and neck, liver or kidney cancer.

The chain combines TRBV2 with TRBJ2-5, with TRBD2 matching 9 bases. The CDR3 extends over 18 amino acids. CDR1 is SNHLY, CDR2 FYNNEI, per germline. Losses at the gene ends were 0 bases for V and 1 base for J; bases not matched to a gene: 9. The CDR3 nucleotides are TGTGCCAGCAGTGAAGCCCCTAATAGCGGGGGCCTCCAAGAGACCCAGTACTTC. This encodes CASSEAPNSGGLQETQYF. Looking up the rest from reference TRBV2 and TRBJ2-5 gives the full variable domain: EPEVTQTPSHQVTQMGQEVILRCVPISNHLYFYWYRQILGQKVEFLVSFYNNEISEKSEIFDDQFSVERPDGSNFTLKIRSTKLEDSAMYFCASSEAPNSGGLQETQYFGPGTRLLVL.

Here the CDR3 reads CASSGDMADTQYF. In DNA, the CDR3 is TGTGCCAGCAGCGGAGATATGGCAGATACGCAGTATTTT. The chain joins TRBV6-5 to TRBJ2-3, with no clear D. Trimming removed 6 bases from V and 4 bases from J, with 11 bases in between. CDR1 is MNHEY and CDR2 is SVGAGI in the germline V gene. CDR3 size: 13 residues.

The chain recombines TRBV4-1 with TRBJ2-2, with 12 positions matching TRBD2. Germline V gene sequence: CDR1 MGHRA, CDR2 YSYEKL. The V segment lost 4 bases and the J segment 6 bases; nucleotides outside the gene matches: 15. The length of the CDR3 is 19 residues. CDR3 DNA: TGCGCCAGCAGCCCAGAACCCGGGACTAGCGGGTGGATTCCCGGGGAGCTGTTTTTT. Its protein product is CASSPEPGTSGWIPGELFF.

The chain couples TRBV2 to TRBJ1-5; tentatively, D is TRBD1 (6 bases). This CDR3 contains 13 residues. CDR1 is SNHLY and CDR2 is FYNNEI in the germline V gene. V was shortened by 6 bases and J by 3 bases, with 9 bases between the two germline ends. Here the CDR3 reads CASRQGYNQPQHF. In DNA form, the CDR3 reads TGTGCCAGCAGACAGGGATACAATCAGCCCCAGCATTTT.